These 30 T cell receptor beta chains share one sample of origin, sequenced in a study of post-analysis software for immune sequencing data. Study-level results: With TRBV5-6, TRBV5-1 and TRBV20-1 included, about 5 TRBV segments were more frequent in patients than in controls.

Presence of unique molecular identifiers characterized the TCR beta cDNA libraries. MiXCR was run by TCRdb on the PCR reads, yielding one entry per CDR3 protein. Seen here are roughly 700,000 distinct CDR3 sequences, less than 35% observed once, and the top ten hold under 0.7%. No cognate antigen is known for these TCRs. The sample consisted of blood. The source of these receptors is a girl aged 5-17 years with multiple sclerosis.

The gene calls are TRBV28 and TRBJ2-3, with 10 bases fitting TRBD2. CDR1 MDHEN and CDR2 SYDVKM come from the germline V gene. This CDR3 comprises 14 residues. Trimming cost V 1 base and J 10 bases; bases outside gene matches: 5. In nucleotides, the CDR3 is TGTGCCAGCAGTTTATCGAGCGGGAGGGATTCGCAGTATTTT. Translated: CASSLSSGRDSQYF.

The chain couples TRBV6-5 to TRBJ2-3; D possibly corresponds to TRBD1 (6 bases). Trimming cost V 7 bases and J 4 bases, with 15 bases left between them. There are 14 residues in the CDR3. Germline-derived CDR1 and CDR2 are MNHEY and SVGAGI. CDR3 residues: CASTPLSGADTQYF. The CDR3 DNA follows: TGTGCCAGCACCCCTCTCTCAGGGGCAGATACGCAGTATTTT.

This clonotype turned up a few times. The V call is TRBV7-6, the J call TRBJ1-1; 8 bases agree with TRBD1. V lost 5 bases to trimming and J lost 7 bases; unmatched junction nucleotides: 9. This CDR3 comprises 14 residues. CDR1 SGHVS and CDR2 FNYEAQ come from the germline V gene. The CDR3, as DNA: TGTGCCAGCAGCCGCGCGACAGGGGAGGATGAAGCTTTCTTT. Protein product: CASSRATGEDEAFF.

The gene calls are TRBV20-1 and TRBJ2-1; D is perhaps TRBD2 (7 bases). V lost 4 bases, J lost 7 bases, and 17 bases lay in between. This CDR3 spans 14 amino acids. Per germline, CDR1 DFQATT and CDR2 SNEGSKA (reference sequence). The CDR3 bases are TGCAGTGCTACCCGGGGGCTAGCGGTAAATGAGCAGTTCTTC. Translating gives CSATRGLAVNEQFF.

The genes are TRBV20-1 and TRBJ1-2; 8 nucleotides align to TRBD1. Germline values: CDR1 DFQATT, CDR2 SNEGSKA (reference sequence). This CDR3 is built from 14 residues. The trim removed 0 bases at V and 5 bases at J, leaving 5 bases unmatched. This CDR3 is CSARDTQGGYGYTF. The CDR3, as DNA: TGCAGTGCTAGAGACACACAGGGGGGATATGGCTACACCTTC.

This clonotype was observed at least ten times. The chain joins TRBV5-6 to TRBJ2-3; D gene uncertain. This CDR3 is built from 13 residues. Trimming removed 2 bases from V and 6 bases from J, with 10 bases in between. Germline V gene sequence: CDR1 SGHDT, CDR2 YYEEEE. CDR3 sequence (DNA): TGTGCCAGCAGCTTAACGGCAACCGATACGCAGTATTTT. It codes for CASSLTATDTQYF.

This clonotype has only a few counts. J is TRBJ2-1 and V is TRBV20-1; D is unclear. The CDR3 covers 15 residues. Germline V CDR1 and CDR2: DFQATT, SNEGSKA (reference sequence). Trimming shortened V by 5 bases and J by 0 bases, and 14 bases separated the two germline ends. The DNA for the CDR3 is TGCAGTGCTTCCCGGACCCTAAGCTCCTACAATGAGCAGTTCTTC. Translated: CSASRTLSSYNEQFF.

This chain connects TRBV3-1 to TRBJ2-3; D might be TRBD1 or TRBD2, each matching 5 bases. This CDR3 contains 17 residues. Germline values: CDR1 LGHDT, CDR2 YNNKEL (reference sequence). Trimming shortened V by 4 bases and J by 6 bases, and 23 bases separated the two germline ends. In nucleotides, the CDR3 is TGTGCCAGCAGCCTCCCCGGGGCGGGCGGCGCGTTGGATACGCAGTATTTT. This sequence encodes CASSLPGAGGALDTQYF.

V is TRBV28 and J is TRBJ2-1; 10 bases are a match to TRBD2. Trimming cost V 5 bases and J 6 bases; bases outside gene matches: 16. This CDR3 comprises 18 residues. Per germline, CDR1 MDHEN and CDR2 SYDVKM. For the CDR3, the DNA is TGTGCCAGCAGTCCATTACCCCAGCGGGAGGGCAATTTCAATGAGCAGTTCTTC. Protein product: CASSPLPQREGNFNEQFF.

J is TRBJ2-1 and V is TRBV29-1; D gene unclear. The J call is in doubt because the DNA end fits TRBJ2-7 better. The CDR3 extends over 17 amino acids. CDR1 and CDR2 from the germline V gene are SQVTM and ANQGSEA. CDR3 bases: TGCAGCGTTGAAGATCTAGGGTTTGGAGAGCAGCACTACGAGCAGTACTTC. Protein sequence: CSVEDLGFGEQHYEQYF.

This clonotype was seen more than once but under ten times. The chain joins TRBV7-2 to TRBJ2-5; the D is unclear. CDR1 is SGHTA, CDR2 FQGNSA, per germline. The CDR3 loop spans 14 amino acids. The V gene lost 4 bases and the J gene lost 3 bases, with 12 bases spanning the gap. The CDR3 DNA reads as TGTGCCAGCAGCTGGGAAACGGCCAAAGAGACCCAGTACTTC. Its protein product is CASSWETAKETQYF.

With regard to this clonotype: A much larger clone sits a single nucleotide away, making a read error possible. The chain links TRBV29-1 to TRBJ2-5; D possibly corresponds to TRBD1 (5 bases). Per germline, CDR1 SQVTM and CDR2 ANQGSEA. This CDR3 region has 13 residues. V was shortened by 3 bases and J by 11 bases, with 19 bases between the two germline ends. The CDR3 bases are TGCAGCGTTGACGGCAGGGTCAGTGATGAGCAGTACTTC. Translated: CSVDGRVSDEQYF.

This chain joins TRBV6-5 and TRBJ2-2; 9 nucleotides match TRBD2. The junction had 5 bases not matched to a gene; V was cut back by 2 bases and J by 4 bases. Germline lookup yields CDR1 MNHEY and CDR2 SVGAGI. CDR3 length: 16 residues. The CDR3 DNA follows: TGTGCCAGCAGTTACGGTCTAGCGGGACCCACCGGGGAGCTGTTTTTT. It specifies CASSYGLAGPTGELFF.

The chain recombines TRBV6-2 or TRBV6-3 with TRBJ1-1; no reliable D call. CDR1 and CDR2 (germline): MNHEY, SVGEGT. The ends were cut back, 6 bases at V and 4 bases at J, with 15 bases in the middle. The CDR3 spans 14 residues. The CDR3 nucleotides are TGTGCCAGCAGCAGACACGACTGGGGCACTGAAGCTTTCTTT. This translates into CASSRHDWGTEAFF.

This rearrangement joins TRBV7-6 to TRBJ2-3; 9 bases align to TRBD2. Germline loops: CDR1 SGHVS, CDR2 FNYEAQ. The CDR3 loop spans 20 amino acids. The junction had 18 bases not matched to a gene; V was cut back by 5 bases and J by 0 bases. CDR3: CASSQRSGTSLIPSTDTQYF. CDR3 nucleotides: TGTGCCAGCAGCCAAAGGTCCGGGACTAGCCTAATCCCTAGCACAGATACGCAGTATTTT.

Turning to this clonotype: A read error is possible here, since a much larger clone lies one base away. The J gene is TRBJ2-5, the V gene TRBV29-1; the D is unclear. V was cut by 4 bases and J by 2 bases, with 17 bases left in between. The germline V gene encodes CDR1 SQVTM and CDR2 ANQGSEA. The CDR3 has 15 amino acids. The CDR3 spells CSVGAWKGTQETQYF. The CDR3, as DNA: TGCAGCGTTGGAGCTTGGAAGGGAACGCAAGAGACCCAGTACTTC.

This clonotype has ten or more counts. A junction boundary mismatches the germline segment, possibly from a read error. The chain uses TRBV7-2 and TRBJ2-5; 7 nucleotides agree with TRBD1. This CDR3 contains 13 residues. Per germline, CDR1 SGHTA and CDR2 FQGNSA. CDR3 coding DNA: TGTGCCACCGCGACAGGGCCACAAGAGGCCCAGTACTTC. Residues: CATATGPQEAQYF. Full variable domain (outside the CDR3, taken from reference TRBV7-2 and TRBJ2-5): GAGVSQSPSNKVTEKGKDVELRCDPISGHTALYWYRQSLGQGLEFLIYFQGNSAPDKSGLPSDRFSAERTGGSVSTLTIQRTQQEDSAVYLCATATGPQEAQYFGPGTRLLVL.

This clonotype showed up many times. The rearrangement uses TRBV5-1 and TRBJ2-7; D is ambiguous. The V gene lost 4 bases and the J gene lost 1 base, with 6 bases spanning the gap. CDR3 length: 12 amino acids. Looked up from germline, CDR1 is SGHRS and CDR2 is YFSETQ. In DNA form, the CDR3 reads TGCGCCAGCAGCGCAGGATCCTACGAGCAGTACTTC. Protein: CASSAGSYEQYF.

The chain links TRBV3-1 to TRBJ1-6; 7 bases agree with TRBD1. The CDR3 sequence is 18 residues long. Trimming cost V 0 bases and J 2 bases; bases outside gene matches: 7. Germline CDR1 reads LGHDT; CDR2 reads YNNKEL (reference sequence). CDR3 residues: CASSQDFPGQTYNSPLHF. The CDR3 DNA sequence: TGTGCCAGCAGCCAAGATTTTCCGGGACAGACCTATAATTCACCCCTCCACTTT.

This clonotype came up a few times. The chain employs TRBV12-3 or TRBV12-4 and TRBJ2-3, with 14 bases fitting TRBD2. J lost 0 bases, V lost 10 bases, and 12 bases had no gene match. This CDR3 has 18 amino acids. CDR3 sequence (DNA): TGTGCCACTGCCCGCGGGACTAGCGGGGGCACTAGCACAGATACGCAGTATTTT. Translated, it gives CATARGTSGGTSTDTQYF.

This clonotype was counted once. At one end, the junction sequence differs from germline, possibly due to a read error. The CDR3 region has the DNA TGTGCCGCCAGTGATTCGGCCGCGGGACCTAATGAAAAACTGTTTTTT. This codes for CAASDSAAGPNEKLFF. The rearrangement uses TRBV24-1 and TRBJ1-4; D perhaps matches TRBD1 (5 bases). The CDR3 has 16 amino acids. Germline V gene data show CDR1 as KGHDR and CDR2 as SFDVKD.

This chain connects TRBV20-1 to TRBJ2-1; 8 bases fit TRBD1. The CDR3 length is 16 residues. Germline lookup yields CDR1 DFQATT and CDR2 SNEGSKA (reference sequence). V dropped 1 base and J dropped 6; count of bases not matched to a gene: 11. The CDR3 spells CSARGRLGDRTNEQFF. The CDR3 DNA sequence: TGCAGTGCTAGAGGAAGGTTGGGGGACAGGACCAATGAGCAGTTCTTC.

The chain couples TRBV7-2 to TRBJ2-7; D not certain. CDR1 is SGHTA, CDR2 FQGNSA, per germline. The germline V and J ends were trimmed by 6 bases and 6 bases, with 18 bases remaining between them. CDR3 length: 14 residues. CDR3 sequence (DNA): TGTGCCAGCAGGAGGACGGACCTTATTGGCGAGCAGTACTTC. Its translation is CASRRTDLIGEQYF.

The rearrangement uses TRBV12-3 or TRBV12-4 and TRBJ2-1; D may correspond to TRBD1 or TRBD2 (7 bases each). CDR3 size: 18 residues. V was cut by 6 bases and J by 0 bases, with 21 bases left in between. CDR3 loop: CASRSWRGRDSSYNEQFF. In DNA, the CDR3 is TGTGCCAGCAGGTCTTGGCGAGGGAGGGACAGCTCCTACAATGAGCAGTTCTTC.

This clonotype was observed a few times. The chain joins TRBV7-8 to TRBJ2-5; D unclear. The J call is in doubt because the DNA end fits TRBJ2-7 better. This CDR3 has 16 amino acids. CDR1 and CDR2 (germline): SGHVS, FQNEAQ. The CDR3 here is CASSSLGRTHTYEQYF. The CDR3 DNA is TGTGCCAGCAGCTCCCTCGGCAGGACCCATACCTACGAGCAGTACTTC.

The chain couples TRBV20-1 to TRBJ2-5; 9 bases agree with TRBD2. The CDR3 runs 14 residues. Germline trimming cut 4 bases from V and 0 bases from J; bases unmatched to any gene: 3. Germline values: CDR1 DFQATT, CDR2 SNEGSKA (reference sequence). CDR3 nucleotides: TGCAGTGCTATTAGCGGGAGAGACCAAGAGACCCAGTACTTC. Protein product: CSAISGRDQETQYF.

This clonotype has only a few counts. The gene calls are TRBV7-2 and TRBJ2-3; D may be TRBD1 (6 bases). Between the trimmed V and J ends, which lost 5 bases and 2 bases, there was a span of 14 bases. CDR3 size: 15 residues. Germline V gene lookup returns CDR1 SGHTA and CDR2 FQGNSA. CDR3 residues: CASSPLTGLTDTQYF. The CDR3 DNA sequence: TGTGCCAGCAGCCCATTGACAGGTCTCACAGATACGCAGTATTTT. The entire variable domain, with the rest obtained from reference TRBV7-2 and TRBJ2-3, is as follows: GAGVSQSPSNKVTEKGKDVELRCDPISGHTALYWYRQSLGQGLEFLIYFQGNSAPDKSGLPSDRFSAERTGGSVSTLTIQRTQQEDSAVYLCASSPLTGLTDTQYFGPGTRLTVL.

In this sample, this clonotype turned up a few times. It may be a read error: a sequence one base away is much more abundant. This sequence joins TRBV29-1 and TRBJ2-4; 8 nucleotides align to TRBD2. Matching the DNA end better, TRBJ2-7 makes the J call doubtful. Looked up from germline, CDR1 is SQVTM and CDR2 is ANQGSEA. The CDR3 consists of 14 residues. The DNA of the CDR3 is TGCAGCGTTGAAGGGGTAGCGGGGAGCTACGAGCAGTACTTC. It codes for CSVEGVAGSYEQYF.

The rearrangement links TRBV7-8 to TRBJ2-5, with 8 bases that match TRBD2. The CDR3 runs 17 residues. Per germline, CDR1 SGHVS and CDR2 FQNEAQ. With V trimmed by 2 bases and J by 4 bases, 12 bases remained unmatched. The DNA for the CDR3 is TGTGCCAGCAGCTTATCATTAGCGGGGAAGGGAAGAGAGACCCAGTACTTC. Amino acids: CASSLSLAGKGRETQYF.

The chain employs TRBV12-3 or TRBV12-4 and TRBJ2-7, with TRBD2 as a possible D gene (5 bases). The CDR3 extends over 14 amino acids. V dropped 1 base and J dropped 3 bases, with 10 bases sitting between them. The CDR3, as DNA: TGTGCCAGCAGTTTAGAAGTAGCGTGCTACGAGCAGTACTTC. Translated: CASSLEVACYEQYF.